This T cell receptor (beta chain) was identified in a study of OX40 agonist ivuxolimab in advanced cancers. About the study: Patients were roughly 83% male with ages roughly 20 to 85, mean about 60. General study findings and limits: By week 6 at 0.1 to 3.0 mg/kg, blood CD4+ and CD8+ T cells had expanded clonally.

Measured with immunoSEQ multiplex PCR; TCRdb has only the in-frame clones, and not every one. The sample comprises under 65,000 clones, 70% to 90% of which are singletons, and 0.3% to 0.45% rests with the top ten. As to this clone: The antigen remains undetermined.

Germline V CDR1 and CDR2: SGHNT, YYREEE (reference sequence). There are 14 residues in the CDR3. The ends were cut back, 0 bases at V and 4 bases at J, with 8 bases in the middle. The V and J genes are TRBV5-4 and TRBJ1-5; D gene ambiguous. The clonotype comes from an adult with an advanced solid tumor such as melanoma, head and neck, liver or kidney cancer. Sequences were derived from CD4+ or CD8+ T cells sorted from blood, sampled in a trial of the OX40 agonist ivuxolimab. CDR3 protein: CASSLEGLNQPQHF. The CDR3 DNA reads TGTGCCAGCAGCTTGGAAGGGCTGAATCAGCCCCAGCATTTT.